This T cell receptor beta chain appears in the sequencing data of a study of T-cell reconstitution after alpha-beta-depleted transplantation in children. With respect to this clonotype: Its antigen is still unknown.

This CDR3 spans 15 amino acids. Germline V gives CDR1 SGDLS, CDR2 YYNGEE. V shed 6 bases and J 1 base; nucleotides not matched to a gene: 5. Study results and caveats: After one year, T-cell counts and TCRbeta diversity mostly came from new T cells.

During its preparation, the TCRbeta library received unique molecular identifiers. TCRdb reprocessed the PCR reads with MiXCR, giving one entry per CDR3 protein. The sample holds about 580,000 distinct CDR3 sequences; roughly 23% are singletons and the top ten take roughly 13%. The material was PBMCs, mostly from graft donor cells, obtained 360 days after TCRalphabeta/CD19-depleted stem cell transplant. The chain recombines TRBV9 with TRBJ2-2; 8 bases match TRBD1. The receptor comes from a boy under two years old who had a stem cell transplant for acute myeloid leukemia, so the T cells may come from the graft donor. The CDR3 nucleotides read TGTGCCAGCACCGCAGGGGGCCTGAACACCGGGGAGCTGTTTTTT. Residues: CASTAGGLNTGELFF.